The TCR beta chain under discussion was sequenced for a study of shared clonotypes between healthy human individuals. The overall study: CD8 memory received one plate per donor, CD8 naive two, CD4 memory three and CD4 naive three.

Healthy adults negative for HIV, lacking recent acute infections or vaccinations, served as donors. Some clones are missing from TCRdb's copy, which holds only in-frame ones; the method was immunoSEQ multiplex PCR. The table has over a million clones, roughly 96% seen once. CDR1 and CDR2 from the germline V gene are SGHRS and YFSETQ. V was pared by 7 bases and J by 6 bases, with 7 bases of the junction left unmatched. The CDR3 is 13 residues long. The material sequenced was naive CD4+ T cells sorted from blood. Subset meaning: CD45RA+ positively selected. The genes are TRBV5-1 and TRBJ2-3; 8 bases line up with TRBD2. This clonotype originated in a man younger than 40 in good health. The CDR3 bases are TGCGCCAGCCGAGCGGGAGCGGCGGATACGCAGTATTTT. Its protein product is CASRAGAADTQYF.